This entry features one T cell receptor (beta chain) sequence. The antigen it recognizes is unknown. No base quality information exists; no much larger clone differs at one position. CDR1 and CDR2 are read off the germline V gene (reference sequence) as MNHEY and SMNVEV. The CDR3, cysteine through phenylalanine, is 17 amino acids long. The retained sequence is limited to the CDR3, 51 bases, with the frame set at the first base. V sheds 4 bases and J sheds 0 bases, leaving 13 bases between their ends. Ficoll-Paque density gradient centrifugation was the method used to isolate PBMCs. For sequencing, an Illumina NovaSeq 6000 was employed. cDNA libraries for TCRalpha and TCRbeta were prepared by 5'RACE using constant-segment primers, with sample barcodes and unique molecular identifiers added. RNA was extracted from every sample with Trizol reagent. The libraries were amplified in two PCR steps, and the second step added a second sample barcode and Illumina TruSeq adapters. The libraries were sequenced on an Illumina NovaSeq using 2 x 150 bp paired-end reads. Per the source publication's procedure: Demultiplexing of reads and collapsing into UMI-guided consensus sequences were performed with migec v1.2.7. Using mixcr v2.1.11, UMI consensuses were aligned to TRA and TRB V and J templates and then assembled into clonotypes. Clonotypes were classified as expanded or contracted when called significant by both edgeR and NoisET, with noise models trained on biological replicates. For edgeR calls, the cutoffs were a false discovery rate-adjusted p below 0.01 and a log2 fold-change threshold of 1. As an exploratory analysis of dynamics, PCA with hierarchical clustering was applied to max-normalized trajectories of the 1000 most abundant clonotypes. Separately sequenced CD4+ and CD8+ repertoires were used to assign the CD4 or CD8 phenotype of responding clones. TCRdb reanalyzed the raw reads on its own, using fastp at Q25 for trimming and MiXCR for clone calling, and kept in-frame beta chains. Rows merge per CDR3 protein into single entries with the most common DNA and genes. The V and J calls shown here were made by TCRdb, not taken from the authors' results. The sample table shows 100,000 or so distinct CDR3 sequences, and over 8.5% are seen once. The ten largest clones add up to approximately 40% of the sample.

These data belong to a study of T-cell memory formation after mild COVID-19 (dated by TCRdb to the early 2020s). About the study as a whole: TCR sequence clusters from the two donors were largely donor specific. In two donors, T-cell clones that expanded and contracted after mild COVID-19 were followed by sequencing TCRalpha and TCRbeta repertoires longitudinally. Two young, previously healthy adult volunteers made up the cohort, one male and one female.

Study-level results and caveats: Contracting CD4+ clones were located mainly in the CM and EM memory subsets, whereas CD8+ clones were found to be enriched in EMRA. Clones that contracted from day 15 to 85 showed balanced CD4/CD8 phenotypes, whereas a second wave of clones that expanded from day 15 to 37 leaned towards CD4+. Only a couple of mild cases were covered in the study, and larger cohorts including severe cases with pre-infection samples were considered necessary. The detection of some responding clones in pre-infection memory suggests that pre-existing cross-reactive memory T cells joined the SARS-CoV-2 response. SARS-CoV-2 specificity of the second-wave clones peaking on day 37 was not confirmed.

The sample comprised PBMCs or a T cell subset sorted from them (not recorded which). This TCR was recovered from a man in his late teens or twenties who had mild COVID-19 (a few samples of this study predate the infection). The sample titles of this study are shuffled in the database, so cell type and time point are left out; the donor was told from shared clones. The chain is made from TRBV27 and TRBJ2-6; the D segment could be TRBD1, given 6 matching bases. The CDR3 sequence is CASSSQDRVSGANVLTF. Read as DNA, the sequence is TGTGCCAGCAGTTCCCAGGACAGAGTCTCTGGGGCCAACGTCCTGACTTTC.